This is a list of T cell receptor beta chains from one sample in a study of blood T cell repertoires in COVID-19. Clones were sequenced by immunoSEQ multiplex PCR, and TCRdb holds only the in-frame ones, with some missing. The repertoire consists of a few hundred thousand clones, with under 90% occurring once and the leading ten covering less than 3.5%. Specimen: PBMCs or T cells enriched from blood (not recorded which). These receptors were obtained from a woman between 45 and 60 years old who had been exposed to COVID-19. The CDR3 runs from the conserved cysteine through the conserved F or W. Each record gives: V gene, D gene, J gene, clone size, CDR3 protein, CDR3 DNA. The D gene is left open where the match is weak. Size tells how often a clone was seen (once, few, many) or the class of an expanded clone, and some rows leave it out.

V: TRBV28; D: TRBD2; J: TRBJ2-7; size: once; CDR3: CASSLSRTSGYEQYF; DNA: TGTGCCAGCAGTTTGTCCCGGACTAGCGGATACGAGCAGTACTTC
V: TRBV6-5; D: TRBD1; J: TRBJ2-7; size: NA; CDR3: CASSPGQGDEQYF; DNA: TGTGCCAGCAGTCCCGGACAGGGAGACGAGCAGTACTTC
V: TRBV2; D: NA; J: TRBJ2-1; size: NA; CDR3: CASRGRSDRPNEQFF; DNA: TGTGCCAGCAGGGGTAGGTCCGACAGGCCCAATGAGCAGTTCTTC
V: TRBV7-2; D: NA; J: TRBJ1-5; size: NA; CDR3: CASSLVPKGGNQPQHF; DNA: TGTGCCAGCAGCTTAGTTCCAAAAGGGGGCAATCAGCCCCAGCATTTT
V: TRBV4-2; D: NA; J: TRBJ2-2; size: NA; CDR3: CASSQGIQATGELFF; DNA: TGTGCCAGCAGCCAAGGTATACAGGCCACCGGGGAGCTGTTTTTT
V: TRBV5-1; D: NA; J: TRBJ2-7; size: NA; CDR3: CASRRDFGTPYEQYF; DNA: TGCGCCAGCAGACGGGATTTCGGGACACCCTACGAGCAGTACTTC
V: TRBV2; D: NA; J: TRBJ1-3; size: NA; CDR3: CASSLGQTGNTIYF; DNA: TGTGCCAGCAGCTTAGGACAGACCGGAAACACCATATATTTT
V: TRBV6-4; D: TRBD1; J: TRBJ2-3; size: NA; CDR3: CASSAGTGSTDTQYF; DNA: TGTGCCAGCAGTGCCGGGACAGGGAGCACAGATACGCAGTATTTT
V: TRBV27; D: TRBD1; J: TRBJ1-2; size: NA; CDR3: CASSGPGQGYGYTF; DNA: TGTGCCAGCAGTGGACCGGGACAGGGCTATGGCTACACCTTC
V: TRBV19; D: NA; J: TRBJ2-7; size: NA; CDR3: CASSIAGTQRGYEQYF; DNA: TGTGCCAGTAGTATTGCCGGCACTCAAAGGGGCTACGAGCAGTACTTC
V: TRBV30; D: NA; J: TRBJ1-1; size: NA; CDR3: CAWSQDTEAFF; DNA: TGTGCCTGGAGTCAGGACACTGAAGCTTTCTTT
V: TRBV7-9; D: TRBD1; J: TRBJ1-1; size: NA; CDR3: CASSFTGGKEAFF; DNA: TGTGCCAGCAGCTTTACAGGGGGTAAGGAAGCTTTCTTT
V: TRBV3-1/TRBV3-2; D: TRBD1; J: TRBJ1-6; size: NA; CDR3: CASSQGVYFGTGGSPLHF; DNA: TGTGCCAGCAGCCAAGGGGTCTACTTCGGGACAGGGGGATCACCCCTCCACTTT
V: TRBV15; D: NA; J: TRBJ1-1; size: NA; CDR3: CATSSGTPKAFF; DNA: TGTGCCACCAGCAGCGGGACTCCCAAGGCTTTCTTT
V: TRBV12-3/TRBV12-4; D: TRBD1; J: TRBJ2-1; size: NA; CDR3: CLQGKGAENEQFF; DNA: TGTCTCCAGGGCAAGGGGGCTGAGAATGAGCAGTTCTTC
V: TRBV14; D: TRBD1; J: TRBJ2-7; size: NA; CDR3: CASRRSGTGVIYEQYF; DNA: TGTGCCAGCAGACGATCCGGGACAGGGGTTATCTACGAGCAGTACTTC